Below, 31 T cell receptor beta chains from the same sample are listed, as sequenced in a study of a mutant IDH1 vaccine in newly diagnosed glioma. Antigen specificity for these receptors is unknown. Using immunoSEQ multiplex PCR, the repertoire was profiled, and TCRdb retains in-frame clones only, with some absent. The sample yields 60,000 or so clones, 75% to 90% seen once. Indicated time point: week 5, during vaccination. Topical imiquimod accompanied each vaccine dose, which consisted of 300 ug of mutant IDH1 20-mer peptide. This specimen consisted of PBMCs, obtained from a glioma patient whose treatment included an IDH1 peptide vaccine. These receptors were taken from a woman in her 40s with glioma.

The chain has TRBV2 and TRBJ2-2; D gene unclear. Germline V lookup: CDR1 SNHLY, CDR2 FYNNEI. With 7 bases removed from V and 1 base from J, the gap between germline ends came to 10 bases. The CDR3 sequence is 14 residues long. CDR3 region: CASIPLENTGELFF. CDR3 bases: TGTGCCAGCATACCTCTAGAGAACACCGGGGAGCTGTTTTTT.

Here the CDR3 reads CASTNDRLNTEAFF. DNA of the CDR3: TGTGCCAGCACCAACGACAGATTAAACACTGAAGCTTTCTTT. This rearrangement joins TRBV6-1 to TRBJ1-1; the D gene is possibly TRBD1 (5 bases). The length of the CDR3 is 14 residues. Germline V lookup: CDR1 MNHNS, CDR2 SASEGT. V dropped 7 bases and J dropped 2 bases, with 14 bases sitting between them.

This clone was picked up a small number of times. The J gene is TRBJ1-2, the V gene TRBV7-9; 9 bases line up with TRBD1. The CDR3 loop spans 14 amino acids. In germline, CDR1 is SEHNR, CDR2 FQNEAQ (reference sequence). The J segment lost 2 bases and the V segment lost 7 bases, leaving 5 bases of the junction unmatched. CDR3 loop: CASNPGQGNYGYTF. CDR3 coding DNA: TGTGCCAGCAACCCCGGACAGGGGAACTATGGCTACACCTTC.

This clone has only one observation. The chain recombines TRBV6-6 with TRBJ1-4, with 12 bases identical to TRBD1. CDR3 length: 16 residues. V dropped 2 bases and J dropped 7; count of bases not matched to a gene: 5. The germline gives CDR1 MNHNY, CDR2 SVGAGI (reference sequence). The CDR3 coding sequence is TGTGCCAGCAGTTACCGGGACAGGGGGCCTGGTGAAAAACTGTTTTTT. It encodes CASSYRDRGPGEKLFF.

This clone has just one count. The chain is built from TRBV9 and TRBJ2-2, with D tentatively TRBD2 (6 bases). Germline assignment: CDR1 SGDLS and CDR2 YYNGEE. Trimming took 3 bases from V and 5 from J, leaving 20 bases between them. The length of the CDR3 is 17 residues. As DNA, the CDR3 is TGTGCCAGCAGCGGGCTAGCGAATTCTCTTGATACCGGGGAGCTGTTTTTT. Protein product: CASSGLANSLDTGELFF.

This clone is a singleton in its sample. The genes are TRBV5-4 and TRBJ2-5, with TRBD1 matching over 7 bases. CDR1 is SGHNT, CDR2 YYREEE, per germline (reference sequence). Germline trimming cut 5 bases from V and 0 bases from J; bases unmatched to any gene: 4. The CDR3 is 14 residues long. CDR3 amino acids: CASRGDSYQETQYF. The DNA for the CDR3 is TGTGCCAGCAGGGGGGACAGTTACCAAGAGACCCAGTACTTC.

This clone was detected only a few times. The chain employs TRBV18 and TRBJ1-1, with TRBD1 identical over 9 bases. V trimming: 3 bases; J trimming: 1 base; junction bases outside the gene matches: 3. The CDR3 is 15 amino acids. CDR1 is KGHSH, CDR2 LQKENI, per germline. The CDR3 nucleotides are TGTGCCAGCTCACCGAGACAGGGGGGGAACACTGAAGCTTTCTTT. Translating it yields CASSPRQGGNTEAFF.

The chain carries TRBV18 and TRBJ1-6; D may be TRBD1 (5 bases). The CDR3 has 17 amino acids. V lost 3 bases, J lost 5 bases, and 17 bases lay in between. CDR1 and CDR2 from the germline V gene are KGHSH and LQKENI. The DNA for the CDR3 is TGTGCCAGCTCACCTTCGCCCAGGGCAGGAGATAATTCACCCCTCCACTTT. It codes for CASSPSPRAGDNSPLHF.

This clone showed up just once. This chain joins TRBV7-8 and TRBJ1-6; 7 bases map to TRBD1. From germline, CDR1 is SGHVS and CDR2 FQNEAQ. Trimming took 4 bases from V and 6 from J; bases not matched to a gene: 9. This CDR3 region has 16 residues. This chain's CDR3 is CASSSTRDSFNSPLHF. The CDR3 DNA follows: TGTGCCAGCAGCTCTACCCGGGACAGCTTTAATTCACCCCTCCACTTT.

The rearrangement uses TRBV7-2 and TRBJ2-2, with a tentative D call TRBD2 (6 bases). The CDR3 loop spans 17 amino acids. Trimming shortened V by 5 bases and J by 3 bases, and 19 bases separated the two germline ends. From germline, CDR1 is SGHTA and CDR2 FQGNSA. The CDR3 here is CASSPARGGSDTGELFF. DNA for the CDR3: TGTGCCAGCAGCCCTGCGCGGGGCGGGTCGGACACCGGGGAGCTGTTTTTT.

This clone was observed a single time. The J gene is TRBJ2-3, the V gene TRBV6-1; 8 bases fit TRBD2. The CDR3 totals 13 residues. The V and J ends lost 7 bases and 5 bases, in that order; junction bases with no gene match: 5. Germline CDR1 and CDR2: MNHNS and SASEGT. The CDR3 nucleotides are TGTGCCAGCAAGCCGGGGGGGTTAGATACGCAGTATTTT. Its protein is CASKPGGLDTQYF.

V is TRBV6-5 and J is TRBJ1-1; TRBD1 matches at 8 bases. CDR1 MNHEY and CDR2 SVGAGI come from the germline V gene. V trimming: 5 bases; J trimming: 0 bases; junction bases outside the gene matches: 2. The CDR3 loop spans 14 amino acids. This CDR3 is CASSGQGMNTEAFF. The CDR3 coding sequence is TGTGCCAGCAGTGGACAGGGAATGAACACTGAAGCTTTCTTT.

The chain employs TRBV7-2 and TRBJ2-3; 9 nucleotides align to TRBD1. Germline V gives CDR1 SGHTA, CDR2 FQGNSA. The V segment lost 4 bases and the J segment 1 base; nucleotides outside the gene matches: 0. This CDR3 spans 14 amino acids. In nucleotides, the CDR3 is TGTGCCAGCAGCTGGACAGGGGGCACAGATACGCAGTATTTT. Translated, it gives CASSWTGGTDTQYF.

The chain employs TRBV10-1 and TRBJ1-1; no definite D call. CDR3 length equals 15 residues. Germline CDR1 WNHNN, CDR2 SYGVQD (reference sequence). Between the trimmed V and J ends, which lost 0 bases and 2 bases, there was a span of 10 bases. In nucleotides, the CDR3 is TGCGCCAGCAGTGAGTCTCGGCACGGCAACACTGAAGCTTTCTTT. This translates into CASSESRHGNTEAFF.

CDR3 in amino acids: CASSQASGSETQYF. CDR3 DNA sequence: TGTGCCAGCAGCCAAGCTAGCGGGAGTGAGACCCAGTACTTC. The chain carries TRBV4-2 and TRBJ2-5, with 10 positions matching TRBD2. The V segment lost 1 base and the J segment 5 bases; nucleotides outside the gene matches: 1. CDR1 is LGHNA and CDR2 is YNFKEQ in the germline V gene. CDR3 length: 14 residues.

This clone was recorded once. The chain has TRBV19 and TRBJ2-3; the D gene is possibly TRBD1 (6 bases). CDR1 is LNHDA and CDR2 is SQIVND in the germline V gene (reference sequence). V dropped 6 bases and J dropped 3 bases, with 13 bases sitting between them. This CDR3 has 14 amino acids. This CDR3 reads CASRGPTGTDTQYF. Written as DNA, the CDR3 is TGTGCCAGTAGAGGACCTACAGGGACAGATACGCAGTATTTT.

This clone was seen more than once but under ten times. The chain couples TRBV18 to TRBJ1-1; no definite D call. The CDR3 has 16 residues. From germline, CDR1 is KGHSH and CDR2 LQKENI. The V end was cut by 3 bases, the J end by 1 base, with 15 bases between. In DNA form, the CDR3 reads TGTGCCAGCTCACCCGGGAGGTCACCATCGAACACTGAAGCTTTCTTT. Translation: CASSPGRSPSNTEAFF. Full variable domain (missing parts from reference TRBV18 and TRBJ1-1): NAGVMQNPRHLVRRRGQEARLRCSPMKGHSHVYWYRQLPEEGLKFMVYLQKENIIDESGMPKERFSAEFPKEGPSILRIQQVVRGDSAAYFCASSPGRSPSNTEAFFGQGTRLTVV.

This clone was seen only a few times. This rearrangement joins TRBV4-1 to TRBJ2-7; maybe TRBD1 (6 bases). CDR3 size: 16 residues. The germline V gene encodes CDR1 MGHRA and CDR2 YSYEKL. Between the trimmed V and J ends, which lost 3 bases and 6 bases, there was a span of 21 bases. The CDR3 sequence is CASSHDRYRVGVEQYF. The CDR3 DNA follows: TGCGCCAGCAGCCACGACCGCTACAGGGTTGGAGTCGAGCAGTACTTC.

This chain uses TRBV5-1 with TRBJ1-1; TRBD1 matches at 10 bases. Losses at the gene ends were 3 bases for V and 2 bases for J; bases not matched to a gene: 1. CDR1 is SGHRS and CDR2 is YFSETQ in the germline V gene. The CDR3 contains 14 residues. The CDR3 region is CASSSTGGNTEAFF. CDR3 bases: TGCGCCAGCAGCTCGACAGGGGGCAACACTGAAGCTTTCTTT.

V usage is TRBV19 and J usage is TRBJ2-2, with no clear D. Germline V lookup: CDR1 LNHDA, CDR2 SQIVND (reference sequence). This CDR3 has 14 residues. Trimming left V 7 bases short and J 6 bases short, with 15 bases between. CDR3 sequence reads: CASTTDATAGELFF. DNA for the CDR3: TGTGCCAGTACGACGGATGCGACCGCCGGGGAGCTGTTTTTT.

This chain links TRBV2 with TRBJ1-2; 9 positions agree with TRBD1. The CDR3 is made up of 14 amino acids. Germline V lookup: CDR1 SNHLY, CDR2 FYNNEI. With V trimmed by 6 bases and J by 6 bases, 8 bases remained unmatched. CDR3 region: CASRPGQGLHGYTF. The CDR3 bases are TGTGCCAGCAGGCCGGGACAGGGTCTTCATGGCTACACCTTC.

The gene calls are TRBV19 and TRBJ1-1; tentatively, D is TRBD1 (6 bases). The CDR3 covers 15 residues. Looked up from germline, CDR1 is LNHDA and CDR2 is SQIVND (reference sequence). V was clipped by 5 bases and J by 1 base, with 14 bases between them. CDR3 nucleotides: TGTGCCAGTAGTGCAAAAACCAGGGGGAACACTGAAGCTTTCTTT. It yields the protein CASSAKTRGNTEAFF.

The CDR3 is CASSIVVDRGAEAFF. Written as DNA, the CDR3 is TGTGCCAGTAGTATAGTGGTCGACAGGGGGGCTGAAGCTTTCTTT. The V call is TRBV19, the J call TRBJ1-1; TRBD1 matches at 9 bases. J gave up 6 bases and V 1 base, and 6 bases lay outside the gene matches. This CDR3 contains 15 residues. CDR1 and CDR2 from the germline V gene are LNHDA and SQIVND (reference sequence).

This clone was detected only a few times. V is TRBV7-6 and J is TRBJ1-1; 12 nucleotides agree with TRBD1. This CDR3 has 17 residues. The germline CDR1 and CDR2 sequences are SGHVS and FNYEAQ. With 1 base clipped from V and 4 bases from J, the junction kept 7 bases outside the gene matches. Here the CDR3 reads CASSLGRDRGRFTEAFF. The CDR3 DNA reads as TGTGCCAGCAGCTTAGGGAGGGACAGGGGGCGGTTCACTGAAGCTTTCTTT.

The genes are TRBV5-1 and TRBJ1-1; D call uncertain. From germline, CDR1 is SGHRS and CDR2 YFSETQ. The CDR3 is 14 residues long. V lost 0 bases, J lost 7 bases, and 13 bases lay in between. The CDR3 is CASSLGAQRGEAFF. The CDR3 nucleotides are TGCGCCAGCAGCTTGGGAGCCCAGCGTGGTGAAGCTTTCTTT.

The chain joins TRBV28 to TRBJ1-5; 7 bases fit TRBD1. Germline CDR1 reads MDHEN; CDR2 reads SYDVKM. V trimming: 8 bases; J trimming: 6 bases; junction bases outside the gene matches: 4. The CDR3 covers 12 residues. The CDR3 loop reads CASRGGGQPQHF. The CDR3 region has the DNA TGTGCCAGCCGAGGGGGCGGTCAGCCCCAGCATTTT.

The V and J genes are TRBV4-2 and TRBJ2-3, with no clear D. Per germline, CDR1 LGHNA and CDR2 YNFKEQ. V lost 0 bases and J 3 bases, leaving 4 bases between the germline ends. The CDR3 consists of 13 residues. The CDR3 coding sequence is TGTGCCAGCAGCCAAGAAGCGACAGATACGCAGTATTTT. Residues: CASSQEATDTQYF.

V gene TRBV5-1 combines with J gene TRBJ2-4; 11 bases fit TRBD2. The V gene's germline CDR1 is SGHRS and CDR2 YFSETQ. The CDR3 is made up of 15 amino acids. V lost 4 bases and J lost 6; bases outside the gene matches: 6. The CDR3: CASSPPLAGGNIQYF. CDR3 coding DNA: TGCGCCAGCAGCCCGCCCCTAGCGGGAGGAAACATTCAGTACTTC.

The rearrangement links TRBV7-3 to TRBJ2-3, with 9 bases identical to TRBD2. CDR1 SGHTA and CDR2 FQGTGA come from the germline V gene. The CDR3 is made up of 16 amino acids. J gave up 3 bases and V 5 bases, and 9 bases lay outside the gene matches. The CDR3 spells CASSLIAGAGTDTQYF. The CDR3 nucleotides read TGTGCCAGCAGCCTAATAGCGGGAGCGGGGACAGATACGCAGTATTTT.

The chain recombines TRBV5-6 with TRBJ2-2; 7 bases fit TRBD1. The CDR3 runs 16 residues. V lost 4 bases and J lost 1; bases outside the gene matches: 7. From germline, CDR1 is SGHDT and CDR2 YYEEEE. CDR3 loop: CASSADRVGNTGELFF. In nucleotides, the CDR3 is TGTGCCAGCAGCGCCGACAGGGTTGGGAACACCGGGGAGCTGTTTTTT.

V gene TRBV5-1 combines with J gene TRBJ2-7; a possible D gene is TRBD1 (5 bases). Germline loops: CDR1 SGHRS, CDR2 YFSETQ. V was cut by 5 bases and J by 2 bases, with 11 bases left in between. The CDR3 sequence is 13 residues long. As DNA, the CDR3 is TGCGCCAGCAGACCGGACACGGCCTACGAGCAGTACTTC. Residues: CASRPDTAYEQYF.